Reported below is one T cell receptor (beta chain). Its antigen remains unknown. This sample was taken from a study of T cell responses to AZD1222 COVID-19 vaccine. The protocol was immunoSEQ multiplex PCR, while the TCRdb copy is restricted to in-frame clones and leaves out a portion. The top ten hold 2% to 3% of the sample, which has under 130,000 clones, 85% to 90% seen once. The CDR3 has 12 residues. V was pared by 4 bases and J by 7 bases, with 7 bases between. Germline-derived CDR1 and CDR2 are SGHTA and FQGTGA. Findings and limits, study-wide: A mostly white British donor set with more females was recruited, and clonal diversity was possibly underestimated. After two AZD1222 doses, spike-specific TCR breadth and depth rose versus day 0. Baseline seropositivity occurred in only a handful of AZD1222 recipients. Reports say nearly half of spike-specific TCRs go after unmutated variant regions.

This receptor was identified in an adult in good health. The sequencing here drew on peripheral blood, taken on day 0 of AZD1222 vaccination. The J gene is TRBJ2-2, the V gene TRBV7-3, with a tentative D call TRBD1 (5 bases). CDR3 loop: CASSYGHGELFF. In nucleotides, the CDR3 is TGTGCCAGCAGCTACGGACACGGGGAGCTGTTTTTT.